A single sample gave rise to the 27 T cell receptor beta chains below, sequenced in a study of blood T cell repertoires in COVID-19. Assay: immunoSEQ multiplex PCR; the TCRdb copy retains only in-frame clones and omits some. The sample comprises roughly 120,000 clones, around nine tenths of which are singletons, and 0.88% rests with the top ten. Sequencing was performed on peripheral blood. The receptors stem from a woman in her fifties or sixties with active or convalescent COVID-19.

V gene TRBV3-1 (or the pseudogene TRBV3-2) combines with J gene TRBJ2-5; TRBD2 matches 11 bases. Per germline, CDR1 LGHDT and CDR2 YNNKEL (reference sequence). With 1 base clipped from V and 5 bases from J, the junction kept 9 bases outside the gene matches. The CDR3 sequence is 17 residues long. CDR3 in amino acids: CASSQVMLAGGEETQYF. The DNA of the CDR3 is TGTGCCAGCAGCCAAGTTATGCTAGCGGGAGGAGAGGAGACCCAGTACTTC.

The chain links TRBV7-3 to TRBJ1-5, with a possible D match to TRBD1 (5 bases). The CDR3 sequence is 17 residues long. The germline V gene encodes CDR1 SGHTA and CDR2 FQGTGA. With 3 bases removed from V and 4 bases from J, the gap between germline ends came to 19 bases. CDR3 DNA sequence: TGTGCCAGCAGCTTCGAAGGGGATGGGATAGGGAATCAGCCCCAGCATTTT. Its protein product is CASSFEGDGIGNQPQHF.

The J gene is TRBJ2-7, the V gene TRBV12-3 or TRBV12-4; D gene uncertain. V was pared by 3 bases and J by 5 bases, with 5 bases between. This CDR3 region has 11 residues. This CDR3 reads CASSFLHEQYF. The CDR3 DNA reads TGTGCCAGCAGTTTCCTTCACGAGCAGTACTTC.

The chain uses TRBV28 and TRBJ2-1; D might be TRBD1 (6 bases). There are 16 residues in the CDR3. Germline CDR1 is MDHEN and CDR2 is SYDVKM. Between the trimmed V and J ends, which lost 3 bases and 10 bases, there was a span of 22 bases. The chain's CDR3 is CASSFNKRTVRGEQFF. In DNA, the CDR3 is TGTGCCAGCAGTTTCAACAAAAGGACAGTGCGTGGGGAGCAGTTCTTC.

Only one count was recorded for this clone. The rearrangement joins TRBV9 to TRBJ2-7, with a weak D call TRBD2 (5 bases). Germline V lookup: CDR1 SGDLS, CDR2 YYNGEE. The CDR3 has 14 residues. Between the trimmed V and J ends, which lost 0 bases and 4 bases, there was a span of 11 bases. CDR3: CASSVGGQKYEQYF. For the CDR3, the DNA is TGTGCCAGCAGCGTAGGAGGGCAGAAGTACGAGCAGTACTTC.

The chain uses TRBV10-3 and TRBJ2-2; D is perhaps TRBD1 (5 bases). CDR1 and CDR2 from the germline V gene are ENHRY and SYGVKD. There are 16 residues in the CDR3. Trimming shortened V by 3 bases and J by 1 base, and 12 bases separated the two germline ends. CDR3 protein: CAISDPDTGNTGELFF. In DNA form, the CDR3 reads TGTGCCATCAGTGATCCGGACACGGGGAACACCGGGGAGCTGTTTTTT.

The V gene is TRBV29-1, the J gene TRBJ1-6, with D possibly being TRBD1 (5 bases). Germline lookup yields CDR1 SQVTM and CDR2 ANQGSEA. CDR3 length equals 15 residues. The V end was cut by 5 bases, the J end by 9 bases, with 20 bases between. As DNA, the CDR3 is TGCAGCGTTTCTTCTGGGGCAGACGGAAGTTCACCCCTCCACTTT. This translates into CSVSSGADGSSPLHF.

The chain recombines TRBV9 with TRBJ2-7, with 8 bases fitting TRBD1. The CDR3 runs 15 residues. V dropped 0 bases and J dropped 0; count of bases not matched to a gene: 2. Germline V lookup: CDR1 SGDLS, CDR2 YYNGEE. The CDR3 nucleotides are TGTGCCAGCAGCGTAGGCGGGACAGGCTCCTACGAGCAGTACTTC. Amino acid sequence: CASSVGGTGSYEQYF.

DNA of the CDR3: TGTGCCAGCAGCCGCCCGAGCGGACCTTCCTACGAGCAGTACTTC. Protein sequence: CASSRPSGPSYEQYF. The chain combines TRBV11-2 with TRBJ2-7, with D tentatively TRBD2 (5 bases). This CDR3 spans 15 amino acids. V shed 5 bases and J shed 1 base, with 15 bases lying between them. The germline gives CDR1 SGHAT, CDR2 FQNNGV.

The chain links TRBV29-1 to TRBJ2-5; 7 nucleotides line up with TRBD1. V lost 3 bases, J lost 8 bases, and 12 bases stayed unmatched. The V gene's germline CDR1 is SQVTM and CDR2 ANQGSEA. This CDR3 region has 14 residues. The CDR3 DNA reads TGCAGCGTTGACCCCCGACAGGGAACGGGTACCCAGTACTTC. Protein product: CSVDPRQGTGTQYF.

The CDR3 nucleotides are TGTGCCATCGGTACCGCAGGGGACAATGAGCAGTTCTTC. Translation: CAIGTAGDNEQFF. The rearrangement uses TRBV10-3 and TRBJ2-1; the D gene is possibly TRBD1 (6 bases). Trimming took 8 bases from V and 5 from J, leaving 13 bases between them. The germline gives CDR1 ENHRY, CDR2 SYGVKD. This CDR3 has 13 residues.

The chain has TRBV28 and TRBJ1-2; a possible D gene is TRBD1 (5 bases). The germline V and J ends were trimmed by 4 bases and 6 bases, with 15 bases remaining between them. Germline V lookup: CDR1 MDHEN, CDR2 SYDVKM. The length of the CDR3 is 14 residues. CDR3 nucleotides: TGTGCCAGCAGTTCTGACCAGGGTCCCAATGGCTACACCTTC. It specifies CASSSDQGPNGYTF.

With respect to this clone: A read error may account for a junction end that differs from germline. This sequence joins TRBV4-1 and TRBJ2-2; D might be TRBD2 (5 bases). CDR3 length: 14 residues. Germline loops: CDR1 MGHRA, CDR2 YSYEKL. CDR3 in DNA: TGCGCCAGCACCCAAACTAGGGACACCGGGGAGCTGTTTTTT. Its translation is CASTQTRDTGELFF.

This chain connects TRBV3-1 (or the pseudogene TRBV3-2) to TRBJ1-1, with D possibly TRBD1 on 5 matching bases. The CDR3 runs 14 residues. Between the trimmed V and J ends, which lost 3 bases and 6 bases, there was a span of 14 bases. The germline V gene has CDR1 LGHDT and CDR2 YNNKEL (reference sequence). The CDR3 is CASSQELPGAEAFF. As DNA, the CDR3 is TGTGCCAGCAGCCAGGAATTACCGGGGGCTGAAGCTTTCTTT.

This clone was counted once. The V gene is TRBV28, the J gene TRBJ2-1; D is possibly TRBD2 (6 bases). Germline-derived CDR1 and CDR2 are MDHEN and SYDVKM. This CDR3 contains 16 residues. Trimming pared 8 bases from V and 7 bases from J, leaving 24 bases between. The chain's CDR3 is CASPARGGNLWNEQFF. CDR3 coding DNA: TGTGCCAGCCCGGCGCGGGGCGGGAATCTGTGGAATGAGCAGTTCTTC.

This clone was recorded once. CDR3 region: CASVPSSTPAYNEQFF. The DNA for the CDR3 is TGTGCCAGCGTCCCCTCTAGTACCCCCGCCTACAATGAGCAGTTCTTC. V and J are TRBV2 and TRBJ2-1; D unresolved. The CDR3 length is 16 residues. V was clipped by 8 bases and J by 2 bases, with 19 bases between them. Per the germline V gene, CDR1 is SNHLY and CDR2 is FYNNEI.

V is TRBV27 and J is TRBJ1-5; the D is unclear. The CDR3 totals 14 residues. The V end was cut by 6 bases, the J end by 0 bases, with 9 bases between. Looked up from germline, CDR1 is MNHEY and CDR2 is SMNVEV (reference sequence). CDR3 sequence: CASSLSPSNQPQHF. In DNA form, the CDR3 reads TGTGCCAGCAGCCTAAGCCCTAGCAATCAGCCCCAGCATTTT.

The chain uses TRBV19 and TRBJ1-2; no clear D. The length of the CDR3 is 14 residues. The V end lost 2 bases, the J end lost 4 bases, and 11 bases lay between the germline ends. Germline CDR1 reads LNHDA; CDR2 reads SQIVND (reference sequence). The CDR3 loop is CASSISQVRYGYTF. The DNA for the CDR3 is TGTGCCAGTAGTATATCCCAGGTTCGCTATGGCTACACCTTC.

CDR3 sequence (DNA): TGTGCCACCAGTGATTCAAGACAGGGTTCCTACGAGCAGTACTTC. This sequence encodes CATSDSRQGSYEQYF. This chain links TRBV24-1 with TRBJ2-7, with 7 bases matching TRBD1. CDR1 KGHDR and CDR2 SFDVKD come from the germline V gene. V lost 2 bases to trimming and J lost 1 base; unmatched junction nucleotides: 4. The CDR3 is made up of 15 amino acids.

The CDR3 sequence is CASSRDFRGTDTQYF. The CDR3 DNA reads TGTGCCAGCAGCCGGGACTTCCGGGGGACAGATACGCAGTATTTT. The rearrangement links TRBV7-9 to TRBJ2-3; weak D call: TRBD2 (6 bases). Trimming shortened V by 5 bases and J by 3 bases, and 15 bases separated the two germline ends. Germline V gene sequence: CDR1 SEHNR, CDR2 FQNEAQ (reference sequence). There are 15 residues in the CDR3. The variable domain in full, completed from reference TRBV7-9 and TRBJ2-3, reads DTGVSQNPRHKITKRGQNVTFRCDPISEHNRLYWYRQTLGQGPEFLTYFQNEAQLEKSRLLSDRFSAERPKGSFSTLEIQRTEQGDSAMYLCASSRDFRGTDTQYFGPGTRLTVL.

This clone was detected a few times. V is TRBV10-3 and J is TRBJ2-2, with D possibly TRBD2 on 6 matching bases. V was shortened by 6 bases and J by 7 bases, with 12 bases between the two germline ends. Per germline, CDR1 ENHRY and CDR2 SYGVKD. This CDR3 is built from 13 residues. CDR3 residues: CAIRGRDSGELFF. The DNA for the CDR3 is TGTGCCATCAGGGGGCGGGATAGCGGGGAGCTGTTTTTT.

The rearrangement links TRBV24-1 to TRBJ2-1, with TRBD2 matching over 11 bases. Unmatched junction bases numbered 7, after V lost 10 bases and J lost 0 bases. The CDR3 totals 16 residues. In germline, CDR1 is KGHDR, CDR2 SFDVKD. Here the CDR3 reads CATGTSGASSYNEQFF. The CDR3 DNA reads TGTGCCACTGGGACTAGCGGAGCGAGCTCCTACAATGAGCAGTTCTTC.

This clone was seen only once. This chain uses TRBV5-4 with TRBJ2-1; TRBD2 matches at 7 bases. The germline V gene has CDR1 SGHNT and CDR2 YYREEE (reference sequence). The CDR3 is 14 residues long. The V segment lost 4 bases and the J segment 4 bases; nucleotides outside the gene matches: 5. In nucleotides, the CDR3 is TGTGCCAGCAGCGGACTAGAGAGGTACAATGAGCAGTTCTTC. Amino acids: CASSGLERYNEQFF.

The chain combines TRBV6-5 with TRBJ1-1; D not certain. This CDR3 region has 11 residues. Germline V gene sequence: CDR1 MNHEY, CDR2 SVGAGI. V lost 4 bases and J 8 bases, leaving 8 bases between the germline ends. CDR3 nucleotide sequence: TGTGCCAGCAGTTCGGTCGCGGAAGCTTTCTTT. It specifies CASSSVAEAFF.

The chain carries TRBV9 and TRBJ1-4, with 11 bases aligning to TRBD1. The CDR3 has 14 amino acids. V lost 3 bases, J lost 6 bases, and 1 base stayed unmatched. CDR1 SGDLS and CDR2 YYNGEE come from the germline V gene. The CDR3 is CASSGTGGYEKLFF. Here the CDR3 DNA reads TGTGCCAGCAGCGGGACAGGGGGCTATGAAAAACTGTTTTTT.

The V gene is TRBV4-1, the J gene TRBJ2-7; TRBD2 matches 7 bases. The CDR3 sequence is 15 residues long. Germline trimming cut 1 base from V and 1 base from J; bases unmatched to any gene: 4. CDR1 and CDR2 from the germline V gene are MGHRA and YSYEKL. This CDR3 reads CASSQGASGSYEQYF. As DNA, the CDR3 is TGCGCCAGCAGCCAAGGGGCTAGCGGATCCTACGAGCAGTACTTC.

This rearrangement joins TRBV9 to TRBJ2-3; D ambiguous. There are 15 residues in the CDR3. CDR1 and CDR2 (germline): SGDLS, YYNGEE. Trimming removed 0 bases from V and 0 bases from J, with 8 bases in between. The CDR3 loop reads CASSVDQTSTDTQYF. CDR3 sequence (DNA): TGTGCCAGCAGCGTAGATCAGACTAGCACAGATACGCAGTATTTT.